This T cell receptor beta chain was identified during a study of T cell responses to AZD1222 COVID-19 vaccine (dated by TCRdb to the early 2020s). Regarding the study in general: AZD1222 recipients with second doses at about 4 weeks or about 12 weeks were pooled, because spike-specific TCR depth and breadth did not differ between schedules. A total of over 230 trial participants underwent TCR sequencing, of whom about 210 received two doses of AZD1222 and about 25 received two doses of the MenACWY control vaccine. Enrollment into the trials was organized by age into subgroups of 18-55, 56-69 and 70-plus years, and those subgroups contained approximately 150, 30 and 60 TCR-sequenced participants, respectively.

As to this clone: Its binding antigen is unknown. Base qualities were left out, and no much larger clone turns up one base away.

Relative to germline, V is 4 bases shorter and J is 7 bases shorter, with 11 bases between their ends. CDR1 and CDR2 are drawn from the germline V gene: MNHEY, SVGAGI. From the cysteine through the phenylalanine, the CDR3 covers 13 amino acids. The CDR3 DNA has 39 bases and is translated from base 1. The CDR3 regions of human TCRbeta chains were subjected to immunosequencing. The authors processed their data as follows. TCRs in the repertoires were compared against a reference library of SARS-CoV-2-specific TCRs that had been generated with the MIRA antigen-specificity platform. Breadth was defined as the fraction of unique TCRs that were SARS-CoV-2-associated, and depth was defined as the fraction of total T cells that were SARS-CoV-2-associated. Using the MIRA data, every spike-specific TCR was mapped to the spike region that the TCR reacted to and assigned to either a CD4 or a CD8 class. Log10-transformed breadth and depth values were compared by one-way ANOVA with Sidak's multiple comparisons tests. Not all clones reach the TCRdb copy of this immuneACCESS table, which keeps in-frame sequences only. Checked studies attribute under half of the gap to unresolved V genes and leave the rest unexplained. Clone size and the V and J calls come from that table; the DNA yielded D and trimming. This sample gives some 150,000 clones in total; about 87% of them show up just once. The ten largest clones add up to approximately 2.1% of the sample.

In light of the paper, this sample's time point label describes: baseline before first vaccination. Vaccinee samples came from UK trials COV001 and COV002, including a single-blind randomized controlled phase 2/3 trial of AZD1222 (ChAdOx1 nCoV-19) in healthy adults. Trial participant PBMC samples were collected at day 0 and day 28 after the second dose for TCRbeta chain sequencing. Points the paper makes about the study in general: Participants were mostly white British, with more females than males. The authors suggested clonal diversity may have been underestimated. Reportedly, close to half of the unique spike-specific TCRs recognized epitopes lying outside the regions that are mutated in the B.1.351 and B.1.1.7 variants. CD4 TCRs associated with the vaccine covered the entire spike protein, and the dominant responses were in regions 160-218 and 743-854. The 56-69-year group was small, and its depth increase did not reach significance, likely because of low power. Because no day 14 peak-response samples were available, repertoires were characterized only after the peak T cell response. Conclusions about previously exposed vaccinees were limited because only a handful of AZD1222 recipients were SARS-CoV-2 seropositive at baseline. After two AZD1222 doses, both the breadth and the depth of spike-specific TCRs were significantly higher than at day 0 and than in MenACWY recipients.

The chain employs TRBV6-5 and TRBJ1-5; no D gene is confidently identified. The specimen comprised peripheral blood, sampled on day 0 of AZD1222 vaccination. The receptor's source is an adult in good health. The bases are TGTGCCAGCAGTTCCCGGAAGGACCAGCCCCAGCATTTT. This encodes CASSSRKDQPQHF.